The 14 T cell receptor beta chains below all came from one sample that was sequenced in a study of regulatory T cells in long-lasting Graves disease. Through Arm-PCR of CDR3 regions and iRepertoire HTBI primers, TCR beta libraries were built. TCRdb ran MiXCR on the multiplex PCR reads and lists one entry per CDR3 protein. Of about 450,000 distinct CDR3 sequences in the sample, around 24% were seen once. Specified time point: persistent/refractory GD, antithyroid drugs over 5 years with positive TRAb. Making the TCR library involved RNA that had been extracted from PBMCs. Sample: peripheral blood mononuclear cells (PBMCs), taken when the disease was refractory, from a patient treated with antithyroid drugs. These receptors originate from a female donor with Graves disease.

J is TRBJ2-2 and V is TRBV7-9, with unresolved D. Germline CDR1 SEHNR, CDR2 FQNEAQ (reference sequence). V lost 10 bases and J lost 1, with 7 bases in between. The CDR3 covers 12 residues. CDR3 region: CATHGNTGELFF. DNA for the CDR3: TGTGCCACCCATGGGAACACCGGGGAGCTGTTTTTT.

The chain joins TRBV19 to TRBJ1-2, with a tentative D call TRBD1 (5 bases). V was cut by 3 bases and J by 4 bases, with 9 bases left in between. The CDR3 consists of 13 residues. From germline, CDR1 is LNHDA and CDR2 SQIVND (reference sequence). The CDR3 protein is CASSIGASYGYTF. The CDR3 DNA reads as TGTGCCAGTAGTATTGGGGCCTCCTATGGCTACACCTTC.

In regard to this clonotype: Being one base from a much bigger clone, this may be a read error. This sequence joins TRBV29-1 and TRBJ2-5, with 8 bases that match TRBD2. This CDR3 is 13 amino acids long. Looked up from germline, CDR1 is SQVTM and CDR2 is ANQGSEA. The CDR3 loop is CGVGTRSDGTQYF. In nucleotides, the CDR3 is TGCGGCGTTGGGACTAGGAGCGACGGGACCCAGTACTTC.

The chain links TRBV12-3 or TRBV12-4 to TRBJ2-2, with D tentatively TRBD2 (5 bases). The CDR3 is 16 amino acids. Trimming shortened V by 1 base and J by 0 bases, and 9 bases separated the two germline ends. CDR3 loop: CASSLVGLPNTGELFF. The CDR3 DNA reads TGTGCCAGCAGTTTAGTCGGACTCCCGAACACCGGGGAGCTGTTTTTT.

The CDR3 DNA is TGTGCCAGCAGCTTAACGGGCCTCCTAAGGTACGAGCAGTACTTC. Protein: CASSLTGLLRYEQYF. The chain has TRBV7-8 and TRBJ2-7; D gene uncertain. Germline V gene sequence: CDR1 SGHVS, CDR2 FQNEAQ. V was pared by 2 bases and J by 4 bases, with 15 bases between. The CDR3 has 15 residues.

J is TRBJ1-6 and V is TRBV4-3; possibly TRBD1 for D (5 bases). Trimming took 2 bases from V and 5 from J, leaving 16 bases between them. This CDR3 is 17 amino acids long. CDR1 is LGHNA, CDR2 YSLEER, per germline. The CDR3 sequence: CASSQKNRGVNNSPLHF. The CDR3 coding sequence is TGCGCCAGCAGCCAAAAGAACCGGGGCGTTAATAATTCACCCCTCCACTTT.

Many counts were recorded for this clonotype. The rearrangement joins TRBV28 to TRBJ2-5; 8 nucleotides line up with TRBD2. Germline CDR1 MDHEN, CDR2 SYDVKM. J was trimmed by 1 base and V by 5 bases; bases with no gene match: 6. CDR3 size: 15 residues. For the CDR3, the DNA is TGTGCCAGCAGTCCCATCACTAGCGGCCAAGAGACCCAGTACTTC. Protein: CASSPITSGQETQYF.

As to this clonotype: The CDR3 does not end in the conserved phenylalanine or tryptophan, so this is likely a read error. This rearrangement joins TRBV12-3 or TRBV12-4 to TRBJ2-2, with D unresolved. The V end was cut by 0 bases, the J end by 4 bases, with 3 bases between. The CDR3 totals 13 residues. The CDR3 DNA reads TGTGCCAGCAGTTTAGCGTCCACCGGGGAGCTGTTTCTT. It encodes CASSLASTGELFL.

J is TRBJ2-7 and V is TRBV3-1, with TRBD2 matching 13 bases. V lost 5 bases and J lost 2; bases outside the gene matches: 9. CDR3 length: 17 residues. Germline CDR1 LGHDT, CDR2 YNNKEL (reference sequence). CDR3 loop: CASSFRTSGSFTYEQYF. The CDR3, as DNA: TGTGCCAGCAGCTTTAGGACTAGCGGGAGTTTTACCTACGAGCAGTACTTC.

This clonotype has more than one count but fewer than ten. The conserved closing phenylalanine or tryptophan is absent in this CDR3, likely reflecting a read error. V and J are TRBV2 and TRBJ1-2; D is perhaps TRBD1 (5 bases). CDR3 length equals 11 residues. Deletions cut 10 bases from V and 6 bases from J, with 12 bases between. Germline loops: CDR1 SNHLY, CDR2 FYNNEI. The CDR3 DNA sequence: TGTGCCATTCAGGGAAGGGATGGCTACACCATC. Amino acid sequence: CAIQGRDGYTI.

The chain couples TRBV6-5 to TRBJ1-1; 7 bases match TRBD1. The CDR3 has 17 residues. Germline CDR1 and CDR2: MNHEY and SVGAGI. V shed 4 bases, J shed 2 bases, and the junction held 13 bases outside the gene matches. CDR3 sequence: CASSSRPHRGFNTEAFF. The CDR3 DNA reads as TGTGCCAGCAGTTCGCGACCCCACAGGGGCTTCAACACTGAAGCTTTCTTT.

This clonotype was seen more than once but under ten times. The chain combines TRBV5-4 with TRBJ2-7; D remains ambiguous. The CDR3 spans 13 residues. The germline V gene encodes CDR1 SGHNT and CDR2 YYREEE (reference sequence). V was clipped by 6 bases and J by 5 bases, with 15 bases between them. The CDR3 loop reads CASTLGPFDEQYF. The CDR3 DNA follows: TGTGCCAGCACTCTTGGACCATTCGACGAGCAGTACTTC.

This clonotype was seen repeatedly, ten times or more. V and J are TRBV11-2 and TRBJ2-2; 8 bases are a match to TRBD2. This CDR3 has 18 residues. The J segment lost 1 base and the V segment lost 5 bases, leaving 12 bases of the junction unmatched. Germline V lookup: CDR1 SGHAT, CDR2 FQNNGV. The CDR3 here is CASSPGGAGGRNTGELFF. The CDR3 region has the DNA TGTGCCAGCAGCCCCGGCGGGGCGGGAGGTCGGAACACCGGGGAGCTGTTTTTT.

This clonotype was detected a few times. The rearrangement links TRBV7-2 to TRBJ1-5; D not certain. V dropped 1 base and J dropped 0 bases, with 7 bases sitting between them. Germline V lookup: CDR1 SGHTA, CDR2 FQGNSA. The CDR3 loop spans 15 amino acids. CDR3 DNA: TGTGCCAGCAGCTTAGACACCTTTAGCAATCAGCCCCAGCATTTT. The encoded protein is CASSLDTFSNQPQHF.